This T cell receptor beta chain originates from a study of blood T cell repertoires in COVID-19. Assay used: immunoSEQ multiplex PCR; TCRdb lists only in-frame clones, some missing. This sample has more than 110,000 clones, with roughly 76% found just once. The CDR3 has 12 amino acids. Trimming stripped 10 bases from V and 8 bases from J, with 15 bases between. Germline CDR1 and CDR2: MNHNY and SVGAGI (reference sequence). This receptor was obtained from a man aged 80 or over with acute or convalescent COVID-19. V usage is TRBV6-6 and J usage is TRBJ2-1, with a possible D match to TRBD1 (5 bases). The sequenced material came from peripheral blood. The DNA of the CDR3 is TGTGCCACCGCCCAGGGAACCTATGAGCAGTTCTTC. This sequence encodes CATAQGTYEQFF.